These 23 T cell receptor beta chains originate from one sample sequenced in a study of cytomegalovirus exposure and HLA in healthy donors. Sequenced by immunoSEQ multiplex PCR; TCRdb stores in-frame clones only, minus some. The table lists under 200,000 clones, about 90% of them singletons. Sequences were obtained from PBMCs. All receptors derive from a man between 18 and 29 years old in good health and CMV-seropositive.

V is TRBV27 and J is TRBJ1-2, with 7 bases matching TRBD1. The CDR3 runs 14 residues. Germline trimming cut 4 bases from V and 4 bases from J; bases unmatched to any gene: 6. Germline V lookup: CDR1 MNHEY, CDR2 SMNVEV (reference sequence). The DNA of the CDR3 is TGTGCCAGCAGTTCCGAAGCAGGGGGCTATGGCTACACCTTC. It yields the protein CASSSEAGGYGYTF.

The chain couples TRBV29-1 to TRBJ2-1, with 13 bases that match TRBD2. The CDR3 contains 14 residues. Per the germline V gene, CDR1 is SQVTM and CDR2 is ANQGSEA. With 7 bases clipped from V and 10 bases from J, the junction kept 10 bases outside the gene matches. The CDR3 sequence: CSAGRLAGGNEQFF. CDR3 coding DNA: TGCAGCGCTGGGAGACTAGCGGGAGGAAACGAGCAGTTCTTC.

CDR3 nucleotide sequence: TGCGCCAGCAGCTTGGAGTCGGTAGTCACCTACAATGAGCAGTTCTTC. This gives the protein CASSLESVVTYNEQFF. This chain joins TRBV5-1 and TRBJ2-1, with D unclear. V gave up 0 bases and J gave up 2 bases, with 12 bases separating them. Germline CDR1 reads SGHRS; CDR2 reads YFSETQ. The CDR3 is made up of 16 amino acids.

V gene TRBV6-5 combines with J gene TRBJ1-2; TRBD1 matches at 10 bases. The CDR3 runs 15 residues. From germline, CDR1 is MNHEY and CDR2 SVGAGI. V lost 2 bases and J lost 6; bases outside the gene matches: 6. CDR3 nucleotides: TGTGCCAGCAGTTACGAGACAGGGGGCGCGAATGGCTACACCTTC. Encoded protein: CASSYETGGANGYTF.

This clone was seen only a few times. V usage is TRBV2 and J usage is TRBJ1-2; the match to TRBD1 covers 9 bases. V lost 5 bases to trimming and J lost 6 bases; unmatched junction nucleotides: 4. The CDR3 length is 13 residues. In germline, CDR1 is SNHLY, CDR2 FYNNEI. The CDR3 loop is CASSRDRVDGYTF. For the CDR3, the DNA is TGTGCCAGCAGTCGGGACAGGGTCGATGGCTACACCTTC.

The CDR3 is CASSIERASYGYTF. CDR3 coding DNA: TGTGCCAGTAGTATAGAGAGAGCTTCCTATGGCTACACCTTC. The V call is TRBV19, the J call TRBJ1-2; D is unclear. Germline V gene sequence: CDR1 LNHDA, CDR2 SQIVND (reference sequence). The CDR3 runs to 14 residues. The V end lost 0 bases, the J end lost 4 bases, and 9 bases lay between the germline ends.

The V gene is TRBV29-1, the J gene TRBJ2-1; 7 bases match TRBD1. The CDR3 spans 15 residues. Germline values: CDR1 SQVTM, CDR2 ANQGSEA. J lost 0 bases, V lost 7 bases, and 9 bases had no gene match. CDR3 loop: CSEVTGAYSYNEQFF. The DNA for the CDR3 is TGCAGCGAAGTTACAGGGGCATACTCCTACAATGAGCAGTTCTTC.

This chain uses TRBV5-1 with TRBJ2-3; 14 bases align to TRBD2. Losses at the gene ends were 4 bases for V and 10 bases for J; bases not matched to a gene: 11. The length of the CDR3 is 16 residues. Germline CDR1 and CDR2: SGHRS and YFSETQ. The DNA of the CDR3 is TGCGCCAGCAGCCCGGGACTAGCGGGAGCACAGGGGGCGCAGTATTTT. Residues: CASSPGLAGAQGAQYF.

The gene calls are TRBV7-9 and TRBJ2-3, with 9 bases aligning to TRBD2. The CDR3 covers 14 residues. Germline V lookup: CDR1 SEHNR, CDR2 FQNEAQ (reference sequence). V lost 3 bases to trimming and J lost 5 bases; unmatched junction nucleotides: 3. The CDR3 region is CASSFVTSGDTQYF. The CDR3 DNA reads TGTGCCAGCAGCTTTGTGACTAGCGGAGATACGCAGTATTTT.

The chain has TRBV7-9 and TRBJ2-1; 7 bases agree with TRBD1. CDR3 size: 14 residues. The V gene end was trimmed by 5 bases and the J gene end by 9 bases; junction bases not matched to a gene: 10. Germline V gene lookup returns CDR1 SEHNR and CDR2 FQNEAQ (reference sequence). The CDR3 sequence is CASSLRDRLAEQFF. In DNA form, the CDR3 reads TGTGCCAGCAGCCTACGGGACAGATTGGCTGAGCAGTTCTTC.

Here the CDR3 DNA reads TGTGCCAGCATCCAAAAGGGGACTAGCGGGAGTTCGGCCGCCACACTTTACGAGCAGTACTTC. Encoded protein: CASIQKGTSGSSAATLYEQYF. The chain couples TRBV7-3 to TRBJ2-7; the match to TRBD2 covers 14 bases. J was trimmed by 4 bases and V by 7 bases; bases with no gene match: 24. From germline, CDR1 is SGHTA and CDR2 FQGTGA. This CDR3 region has 21 residues.

The V gene is TRBV5-1, the J gene TRBJ2-3; 7 bases agree with TRBD2. The CDR3 consists of 16 residues. Germline CDR1 reads SGHRS; CDR2 reads YFSETQ. J lost 4 bases, V lost 3 bases, and 11 bases had no gene match. The CDR3 bases are TGCGCCAGCAGCTGGTTGTTGGGCGGGAGAGCAGATACGCAGTATTTT. This translates into CASSWLLGGRADTQYF.

V gene TRBV4-1 combines with J gene TRBJ1-2; D gene ambiguous. The V end lost 3 bases, the J end lost 4 bases, and 9 bases lay between the germline ends. Germline V gene data show CDR1 as MGHRA and CDR2 as YSYEKL. The CDR3 loop spans 13 amino acids. The CDR3 spells CASSQGLIYGYTF. The CDR3 DNA sequence: TGCGCCAGCAGCCAGGGCCTGATCTATGGCTACACCTTC.

This chain links TRBV6-1 with TRBJ2-7; tentative D call: TRBD2 (5 bases). The germline V gene has CDR1 MNHNS and CDR2 SASEGT. This CDR3 comprises 14 residues. V was trimmed by 8 bases and J by 3 bases, leaving 17 bases between them. CDR3 nucleotide sequence: TGTGCCAGCCGAGACCGGACTGCCTACTACGAGCAGTACTTC. It encodes CASRDRTAYYEQYF.

Note on this clone: The same CDR3 is also encoded by other DNA sequences in this sample. V and J are TRBV15 and TRBJ1-2, with 9 bases aligning to TRBD1. Germline trimming cut 2 bases from V and 2 bases from J; bases unmatched to any gene: 3. This CDR3 is built from 15 residues. Looked up from germline, CDR1 is LNHNV and CDR2 is YYDKDF (reference sequence). The CDR3 bases are TGTGCCACCAGCAGAAACAGGGGGCAAAACTATGGCTACACCTTC. Translation gives CATSRNRGQNYGYTF. The entire variable domain, with the rest obtained from reference TRBV15 and TRBJ1-2, is as follows: DAMVIQNPRYQVTQFGKPVTLSCSQTLNHNVMYWYQQKSSQAPKLLFHYYDKDFNNEADTPDNFQSRRPNTSFCFLDIRSPGLGDTAMYLCATSRNRGQNYGYTFGSGTRLTVV.

The gene calls are TRBV10-3 and TRBJ1-1; D is unclear. This CDR3 comprises 13 residues. In germline, CDR1 is ENHRY, CDR2 SYGVKD. Trimming shortened V by 8 bases and J by 1 base, and 11 bases separated the two germline ends. The CDR3 nucleotides read TGTGCCATCTCAGCCCAGGAGAACACTGAAGCTTTCTTT. Translated, it gives CAISAQENTEAFF.

The rearrangement links TRBV11-2 to TRBJ2-7, with no clear D. V was clipped by 1 base and J by 3 bases, with 10 bases between them. Germline V gene sequence: CDR1 SGHAT, CDR2 FQNNGV. The length of the CDR3 is 14 residues. DNA of the CDR3: TGTGCCAGCAGCTTAGGTCAGAGGAGCTACGAGCAGTACTTC. This codes for CASSLGQRSYEQYF.

This clone came up a few times. The genes are TRBV10-1 and TRBJ1-2; TRBD1 agrees at 7 bases. Germline trimming cut 7 bases from V and 4 bases from J; bases unmatched to any gene: 6. The CDR3 runs to 13 residues. Germline V gene sequence: CDR1 WNHNN, CDR2 SYGVQD (reference sequence). The chain's CDR3 is CASTRQGVYGYTF. DNA for the CDR3: TGCGCCAGCACCCGACAGGGTGTCTATGGCTACACCTTC.

This clone was picked up a small number of times. V and J are TRBV5-3 and TRBJ1-5, with a weak D call TRBD1 (5 bases). TRBV5-3 qualifies as an ORF whose function is uncertain. The CDR3 spans 17 residues. Trimming pared 4 bases from V and 2 bases from J, leaving 19 bases between. The CDR3 loop is CARSPLEGPGGNQPQHF. The CDR3 nucleotides read TGTGCCAGAAGCCCCCTGGAGGGGCCGGGCGGCAATCAGCCCCAGCATTTT.

The rearrangement uses TRBV18 and TRBJ1-4, with TRBD1 matching 7 bases. The V gene end was trimmed by 8 bases and the J gene end by 7 bases; junction bases not matched to a gene: 10. This CDR3 is built from 14 residues. Germline CDR1 and CDR2: KGHSH and LQKENI. The CDR3 protein is CASRSTGSGEKLFF. The CDR3 bases are TGTGCCAGCCGCTCGACAGGGAGCGGTGAAAAACTGTTTTTT.

This chain uses TRBV5-8 with TRBJ1-5; 9 nucleotides align to TRBD1. The CDR3 length is 17 residues. Looked up from germline, CDR1 is SGHTS and CDR2 is YDEGEE. The V gene end was trimmed by 4 bases and the J gene end by 3 bases; junction bases not matched to a gene: 11. Here the CDR3 reads CASSPWTGVGANQPQHF. The CDR3 DNA reads TGTGCCAGCAGCCCATGGACAGGGGTGGGGGCCAATCAGCCCCAGCATTTT.

This rearrangement joins TRBV27 to TRBJ2-7; 7 bases are shared with TRBD1. The germline gives CDR1 MNHEY, CDR2 SMNVEV (reference sequence). The CDR3 length is 13 residues. Trimming took 8 bases from V and 5 from J; bases not matched to a gene: 9. CDR3 protein: CASGPGQQHEQYF. DNA of the CDR3: TGTGCCAGCGGACCGGGACAGCAGCACGAGCAGTACTTC.

J is TRBJ2-1 and V is TRBV20-1, with no clear D. V lost 2 bases and J 10 bases, leaving 6 bases between the germline ends. Germline CDR1 is DFQATT and CDR2 is SNEGSKA (reference sequence). The CDR3 is 10 residues long. CDR3 amino acids: CSARLREQFF. CDR3 coding DNA: TGCAGTGCTAGACTGCGCGAGCAGTTCTTC.